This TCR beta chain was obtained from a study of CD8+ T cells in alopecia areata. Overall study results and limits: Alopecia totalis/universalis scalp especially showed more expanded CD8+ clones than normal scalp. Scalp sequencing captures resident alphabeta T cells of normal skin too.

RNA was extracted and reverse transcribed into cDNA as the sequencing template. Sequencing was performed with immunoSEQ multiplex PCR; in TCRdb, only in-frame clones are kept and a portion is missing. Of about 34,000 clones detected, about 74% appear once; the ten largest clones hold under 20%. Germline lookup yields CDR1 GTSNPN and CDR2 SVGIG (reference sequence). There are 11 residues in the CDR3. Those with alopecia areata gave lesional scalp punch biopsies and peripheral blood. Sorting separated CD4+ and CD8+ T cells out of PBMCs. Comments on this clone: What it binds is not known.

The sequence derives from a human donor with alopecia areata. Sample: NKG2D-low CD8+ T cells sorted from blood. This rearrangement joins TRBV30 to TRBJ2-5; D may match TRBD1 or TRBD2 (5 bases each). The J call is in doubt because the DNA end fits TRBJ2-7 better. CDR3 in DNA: TGTGCCTTCGGGACCTCCTACGAGCAGTACTTC. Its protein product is CAFGTSYEQYF.